Sequencing of this T cell receptor beta chain was carried out in a study of blood T cell repertoires in COVID-19. Original data processing: Reference gene primers were amplified, and this amplification served to estimate nucleated cell counts. Profiling relied on immunoSEQ multiplex PCR, and the TCRdb table lists in-frame clones only, not all of them. V and J calls and clone size are as listed in that table; D and trimming were resolved from the DNA. This table has about 80,000 clones, around 86% appearing once. CDR3 length equals 12 residues. V lost 5 bases and J lost 7, with 12 bases in between. Looked up from germline, CDR1 is SQVTM and CDR2 is ANQGSEA.

J is TRBJ1-3 and V is TRBV29-1; a weak D match, TRBD1 (6 bases). Source material: peripheral blood. This receptor was identified in a human donor in a cohort sampled during active COVID-19. The CDR3 reads CSVITTGNTIYF. CDR3 sequence (DNA): TGCAGCGTTATTACCACAGGGAACACCATATATTTT.